This TCR beta chain appears in the sequencing data of a study of blood T cells in healthy people across ages. Through a sample-barcoded 5' primer and a J-beta primer mix, a second PCR was run for 7 to 11 cycles. TCRdb ran MiXCR on the 5' RACE reads and lists one entry per CDR3 protein. The sample gives 1.6 million or so distinct CDR3 sequences, about 35% of which show up once; around 11% is in the top ten. The germline V gene encodes CDR1 MNHEY and CDR2 SMNVEV (reference sequence). V shed 2 bases and J shed 3 bases, with 14 bases lying between them. The CDR3 totals 15 residues. This TCR derives from a woman in her twenties or thirties in good health. The material sequenced was blood. The rearrangement links TRBV27 to TRBJ2-7; a possible D gene is TRBD2 (5 bases). Written as DNA, the CDR3 is TGTGCCAGCAGTTTACTCAGGACTGGCGGCTACGAGCAGTACTTC. It translates to CASSLLRTGGYEQYF.